This TCR beta chain was recorded in a study of control samples from healthy donors and cancer patients. Sequencing was performed with immunoSEQ multiplex PCR; in TCRdb, only in-frame clones are kept and a portion is missing. Counted here are around 100,000 clones, about 90% occurring once; the ten biggest clones make up about a sixth. The V end lost 2 bases, the J end lost 6 bases, and 17 bases lay between the germline ends. The germline V gene encodes CDR1 LGHDT and CDR2 YNNKEL (reference sequence). The CDR3 runs to 15 residues. The material sequenced was blood. The chain links TRBV3-1 (or the pseudogene TRBV3-2) to TRBJ2-7, with D perhaps TRBD1 (5 bases). The receptor was isolated from a woman in her forties or fifties in good health. The DNA for the CDR3 is TGTGCCAGCAGCCAACAAGGGGCCTGGGGTCGCGAGCAGTACTTC. Translating gives CASSQQGAWGREQYF.